This T cell receptor beta chain was profiled in a study of Tregs in tolerant kidney transplant recipients. The CDR3 spans 16 residues. After removal of 1 base from V and 4 bases from J, the junction contained 6 bases not matched to a gene. Germline V gene sequence: CDR1 SGHDT, CDR2 YYEEEE. The data were produced by immunoSEQ multiplex PCR, yet TCRdb's version contains in-frame clones alone and is incomplete. The sample yields roughly 68,000 clones, less than 90% seen once. The V gene is TRBV5-6, the J gene TRBJ2-2; 8 bases agree with TRBD1. Sequenced input: CD4+ T cells from blood. The TCR originated in a human donor in good health. CDR3 amino acids: CASSLMAGGSTGELFF. In nucleotides, the CDR3 is TGTGCCAGCAGCTTGATGGCAGGGGGCAGCACCGGGGAGCTGTTTTTT.